The 29 T cell receptor beta chains reported below all come from one sample, sequenced in a study of T cells in Graves' hyperthyroidism and ophthalmopathy. Amplification targeted TCR beta CDR3 regions from RNA transcripts. RT-PCR in the first round (using the HTBI primer set) targeted the TCR CDR3. TCRdb analysed the multiplex PCR reads with MiXCR anew, one entry per CDR3 protein. Among some 550,000 distinct CDR3 sequences listed, around 21% were seen once. The sample consisted of blood. These receptors were obtained from a man younger than 35 with Graves' hyperthyroidism.

This clonotype was seen ten or more times. The V and J genes are TRBV20-1 and TRBJ1-1, with D possibly TRBD1 on 6 matching bases. V was pared by 6 bases and J by 3 bases, with 17 bases between. CDR1 is DFQATT, CDR2 SNEGSKA, per germline (reference sequence). CDR3 length: 14 residues. The CDR3 sequence is CSARDHRGHTEAFF. In DNA form, the CDR3 reads TGCAGTGCACGGGACCATCGGGGGCACACTGAAGCTTTCTTT.

The chain uses TRBV6-1 and TRBJ1-1; TRBD1 is a possible D gene (5 bases). The CDR3 spans 13 residues. V lost 7 bases to trimming and J lost 5 bases, with 14 bases between them. CDR1 and CDR2 from the germline V gene are MNHNS and SASEGT. The CDR3 sequence is CASTRDGRTEAFF. Written as DNA, the CDR3 is TGTGCCAGCACCCGGGACGGTCGGACTGAAGCTTTCTTT.

There are many counts of this clonotype. The chain is built from TRBV20-1 and TRBJ2-5, with D unresolved. CDR1 is DFQATT and CDR2 is SNEGSKA in the germline V gene (reference sequence). The CDR3 is 13 amino acids. Trimming left V 3 bases short and J 2 bases short, with 10 bases between. This CDR3 is CSARKLGQETQYF. DNA of the CDR3: TGCAGTGCTAGGAAGTTGGGGCAAGAGACCCAGTACTTC.

This clonotype was picked up many times. The V gene is TRBV11-2, the J gene TRBJ2-2; maybe TRBD1 (8 bases). V was cut by 6 bases and J by 3 bases, with 14 bases left in between. The CDR3 loop spans 15 amino acids. The germline gives CDR1 SGHAT, CDR2 FQNNGV. The CDR3: CASREQGGDTGELFF. The CDR3 DNA reads TGTGCCAGCAGAGAACAGGGGGGGGACACCGGGGAGCTGTTTTTT.

The sample holds many counts of this clonotype. The V gene is TRBV25-1, the J gene TRBJ2-2, with 7 bases fitting TRBD1. Germline values: CDR1 MGHDK, CDR2 SYGVNS. Trimming removed 4 bases from V and 8 bases from J; junction bases left unmatched: 7. The CDR3 spans 14 residues. The CDR3 sequence: CASSAQGVGGELFF. The CDR3 nucleotides are TGTGCCAGCAGTGCCCAGGGGGTGGGGGGGGAGCTGTTTTTT.

The rearrangement uses TRBV6-1 and TRBJ1-1; TRBD1 agrees at 11 bases. Germline V gives CDR1 MNHNS, CDR2 SASEGT. V shed 6 bases and J 7 bases; nucleotides not matched to a gene: 4. The CDR3 loop spans 13 amino acids. The CDR3 protein is CASRPGTGGEAFF. The CDR3 DNA sequence: TGTGCCAGCAGGCCCGGGACAGGGGGTGAAGCTTTCTTT.

This clonotype occurred many times. The gene calls are TRBV6-5 and TRBJ2-7; D might be TRBD1 (5 bases). This CDR3 has 14 amino acids. V was cut by 0 bases and J by 2 bases, with 8 bases left in between. Germline CDR1 is MNHEY and CDR2 is SVGAGI. DNA for the CDR3: TGTGCCAGCAGTTACTCGACAGTTACCTACGAGCAGTACTTC. This encodes CASSYSTVTYEQYF.

Here the CDR3 reads CASGGDSLEIGYTF. The DNA of the CDR3 is TGTGCCAGCGGAGGGGACAGCCTAGAGATTGGCTACACCTTC. The V and J genes are TRBV6-1 and TRBJ1-2, with 7 positions matching TRBD1. The CDR3 spans 14 residues. CDR1 and CDR2 (germline): MNHNS, SASEGT. The junction had 13 bases not matched to a gene; V was cut back by 8 bases and J by 7 bases.

This clonotype showed up many times. The chain has TRBV28 and TRBJ2-2; D not resolved. The CDR3 has 15 amino acids. The V and J ends lost 0 bases and 6 bases respectively, with 11 bases between them. Germline CDR1 is MDHEN and CDR2 is SYDVKM. DNA of the CDR3: TGTGCCAGCAGTTTATGGACGGCTGGGGCCGGGGAGCTGTTTTTT. Its protein product is CASSLWTAGAGELFF.

This clonotype occurred many times. The chain combines TRBV20-1 with TRBJ1-2; D unresolved. Germline assignment: CDR1 DFQATT and CDR2 SNEGSKA (reference sequence). V lost 1 base to trimming and J lost 8 bases, with 11 bases between them. The CDR3 totals 12 residues. CDR3 nucleotide sequence: TGCAGTGCTAGAGTCGAGGGTTCAGGCTACACCTTC. It is translated as CSARVEGSGYTF.

The chain uses TRBV2 and TRBJ1-1; D is unclear. Trimming stripped 7 bases from V and 3 bases from J, with 12 bases between. The CDR3 has 13 amino acids. Germline V gene data show CDR1 as SNHLY and CDR2 as FYNNEI. The CDR3 DNA follows: TGTGCCAGCAAAGAGGGTTGGGACACTGAAGCTTTCTTT. Protein product: CASKEGWDTEAFF.

CDR3 amino acids: CASSEYSDSTEAFF. The DNA for the CDR3 is TGTGCCAGCAGTGAATATTCGGACTCAACTGAAGCTTTCTTT. This chain joins TRBV6-1 and TRBJ1-1; D ambiguous. The CDR3 contains 14 residues. Looked up from germline, CDR1 is MNHNS and CDR2 is SASEGT. V was pared by 2 bases and J by 5 bases, with 12 bases between.

In its sample, this clonotype was seen many times. The genes are TRBV15 and TRBJ1-5, with D possibly matching TRBD1 (6 bases). CDR1 and CDR2 (germline): LNHNV, YYDKDF (reference sequence). The CDR3 runs to 16 residues. Between the trimmed V and J ends, which lost 5 bases and 2 bases, there was a span of 16 bases. The CDR3 here is CATSGRGWSGNQPQHF. In nucleotides, the CDR3 is TGTGCCACCAGCGGGAGGGGGTGGTCAGGCAATCAGCCCCAGCATTTT.

This clonotype was detected ten times or more. The V and J genes are TRBV11-2 and TRBJ1-2; TRBD1 might be the D (5 bases). This CDR3 is built from 15 residues. Trimming cost V 1 base and J 5 bases, with 14 bases left between them. Germline values: CDR1 SGHAT, CDR2 FQNNGV. CDR3 sequence (DNA): TGTGCCAGCAGCTTAGGAACAGGATTGCAGTATGGCTACACCTTC. It is translated as CASSLGTGLQYGYTF. The whole variable domain, filled in from reference TRBV11-2 and TRBJ1-2, reads EAGVAQSPRYKIIEKRQSVAFWCNPISGHATLYWYQQILGQGPKLLIQFQNNGVVDDSQLPKDRFSAERLKGVDSTLKIQPAKLEDSAVYLCASSLGTGLQYGYTFGSGTRLTVV.

This clonotype appeared many times. The chain combines TRBV5-1 with TRBJ2-2, with 7 bases fitting TRBD1. Per the germline V gene, CDR1 is SGHRS and CDR2 is YFSETQ. This CDR3 is built from 15 residues. The V segment lost 4 bases and the J segment 1 base; nucleotides outside the gene matches: 4. CDR3 DNA sequence: TGCGCCAGCAGCCCGGGACAGAGGAACACCGGGGAGCTGTTTTTT. Its translation is CASSPGQRNTGELFF.

Regarding this clonotype: No conserved phenylalanine or tryptophan ends this CDR3, so it is likely a read error. The chain employs TRBV27 and TRBJ1-2, with D uncertain. The CDR3 contains 13 residues. Trimming removed 6 bases at V and 2 bases at J, with 10 bases between. Germline V gene data show CDR1 as MNHEY and CDR2 as SMNVEV (reference sequence). The CDR3 DNA reads TGTGCCAGCAGGTACGGACGGAACTATGGCTACACCTAC. Residues: CASRYGRNYGYTY.

This clonotype occurred many times. The chain links TRBV7-2 to TRBJ1-2; 9 nucleotides match TRBD1. The ends lost 0 bases at V and 2 bases at J; junction bases unmatched: 7. Germline V gives CDR1 SGHTA, CDR2 FQGNSA. CDR3 size: 17 residues. DNA of the CDR3: TGTGCCAGCAGCTTAGCTACCTACAGGGGGCTCAACTATGGCTACACCTTC. Its translation is CASSLATYRGLNYGYTF.

This clonotype was counted between two and nine times. This chain uses TRBV5-5 with TRBJ1-2; D may be TRBD1 (5 bases). Trimming removed 0 bases from V and 6 bases from J, with 15 bases in between. Germline V CDR1 and CDR2: SGHKS, YYEKEE (reference sequence). This CDR3 contains 15 residues. The CDR3 reads CASSLEGRYRDGYTF. The DNA of the CDR3 is TGTGCCAGCAGCTTGGAGGGGAGATACCGGGATGGCTACACCTTC.

This clonotype was detected ten times or more. The V call is TRBV28, the J call TRBJ2-7; TRBD1 matches 12 bases. CDR1 is MDHEN, CDR2 SYDVKM, per germline. V trimming: 4 bases; J trimming: 6 bases; junction bases outside the gene matches: 4. The length of the CDR3 is 14 residues. CDR3 region: CASSWDRGLGEQYF. The DNA of the CDR3 is TGTGCCAGCAGTTGGGACAGGGGGCTCGGCGAGCAGTACTTC.

Remarks on this clonotype: This clone may be a read error of a much larger clone one base away. This chain uses TRBV25-1 with TRBJ1-1, with a tentative D call TRBD1 (5 bases). From germline, CDR1 is MGHDK and CDR2 SYGVNS. The CDR3 loop spans 16 amino acids. CDR3: CASSPTSGLEHTEACF. In DNA form, the CDR3 reads TGTGCCAGCAGCCCTACTTCAGGGCTTGAACACACTGAAGCTTGCTTT.

This clonotype has a count of ten or more. The rearrangement links TRBV2 to TRBJ2-5; the D is unclear. CDR3 length: 15 residues. Per the germline V gene, CDR1 is SNHLY and CDR2 is FYNNEI. The V end lost 2 bases, the J end lost 5 bases, and 15 bases lay between the germline ends. The CDR3 protein is CASSESSKGPETQYF. Here the CDR3 DNA reads TGTGCCAGCAGTGAATCTTCGAAAGGACCGGAGACCCAGTACTTC. Looking up the rest from reference TRBV2 and TRBJ2-5 gives the full variable domain: EPEVTQTPSHQVTQMGQEVILRCVPISNHLYFYWYRQILGQKVEFLVSFYNNEISEKSEIFDDQFSVERPDGSNFTLKIRSTKLEDSAMYFCASSESSKGPETQYFGPGTRLLVL.

Concerning this clonotype itself: The conserved phenylalanine or tryptophan is not found at the CDR3 terminus, so this likely reflects a read error. The chain has TRBV6-1 and TRBJ2-2; the D call may be TRBD1 or TRBD2 (6 bases each). Per the germline V gene, CDR1 is MNHNS and CDR2 is SASEGT. This CDR3 has 16 amino acids. V lost 6 bases to trimming and J lost 0 bases, with 14 bases between them. In DNA form, the CDR3 reads TGTGCCAGCAGGAAGGGGGGCTTCGCGAACACCGGGGAGCTGTTTTTG. Translation gives CASRKGGFANTGELFL.

Concerning this clonotype: One base away lies a much larger clone, so this may be a sequencing read error. Here the CDR3 DNA reads TGTGCCAGTAGTATCACCGGACAGGGGGCCTACGAGCAGTGCTTC. The encoded protein is CASSITGQGAYEQCF. V and J are TRBV19 and TRBJ2-7; 11 nucleotides agree with TRBD1. Per germline, CDR1 LNHDA and CDR2 SQIVND (reference sequence). This CDR3 has 15 residues.

V usage is TRBV4-2 and J usage is TRBJ1-6, with D unclear. The V gene lost 1 base and the J gene lost 10 bases, with 8 bases spanning the gap. Germline V gene lookup returns CDR1 LGHNA and CDR2 YNFKEQ. The CDR3 extends over 13 amino acids. The CDR3 here is CASSQVQDSPLHF. The CDR3 DNA sequence: TGTGCCAGCAGCCAAGTCCAGGACTCACCCCTCCACTTT.

This clonotype has only a few counts. This rearrangement joins TRBV24-1 to TRBJ2-7; D tentatively reads TRBD1 or TRBD2 (6 bases each). The germline V and J ends were trimmed by 12 bases and 7 bases, with 27 bases remaining between them. The CDR3 sequence is 15 residues long. Germline V gene lookup returns CDR1 KGHDR and CDR2 SFDVKD. CDR3: CAPMRTVATGGEQYF. CDR3 nucleotide sequence: TGTGCCCCCATGAGGACAGTTGCCACCGGAGGGGAGCAGTACTTC.

There are many counts of this clonotype. V gene TRBV11-2 combines with J gene TRBJ1-2; D perhaps matches TRBD1 (5 bases). Germline CDR1 SGHAT, CDR2 FQNNGV. The CDR3 spans 15 residues. Between the trimmed V and J ends, which lost 5 bases and 4 bases, there was a span of 17 bases. The CDR3 spells CASSPGHGTIYGYTF. CDR3 bases: TGTGCCAGCAGCCCTGGACACGGAACCATCTATGGCTACACCTTC. The variable domain in full, completed from reference TRBV11-2 and TRBJ1-2, reads EAGVAQSPRYKIIEKRQSVAFWCNPISGHATLYWYQQILGQGPKLLIQFQNNGVVDDSQLPKDRFSAERLKGVDSTLKIQPAKLEDSAVYLCASSPGHGTIYGYTFGSGTRLTVV.

The rearrangement uses TRBV29-1 and TRBJ1-2; a possible D gene is TRBD1 (6 bases). CDR1 SQVTM and CDR2 ANQGSEA come from the germline V gene. V was pared by 0 bases and J by 7 bases, with 12 bases between. CDR3 size: 13 residues. The CDR3 is CSVEEVQGSGYTF. The CDR3 nucleotides are TGCAGCGTTGAAGAAGTACAGGGATCTGGCTACACCTTC.

The chain is built from TRBV4-1 and TRBJ1-5; D unresolved. The CDR3 is 16 residues long. Trimming took 1 base from V and 7 from J, leaving 17 bases between them. Germline V CDR1 and CDR2: MGHRA, YSYEKL. The CDR3 nucleotides read TGCGCCAGCAGCCAAGCGCCTGCAGGAAAGGACCAGCCCCAGCATTTT. Translated: CASSQAPAGKDQPQHF.

The chain links TRBV12-3 or TRBV12-4 to TRBJ2-6; D possibly uses TRBD1 or TRBD2 (6 bases each). The CDR3 is made up of 16 amino acids. The V end was cut by 3 bases, the J end by 2 bases, with 11 bases between. CDR3: CASSFRGGPGANVLTF. In nucleotides, the CDR3 is TGTGCCAGCAGTTTCAGAGGGGGGCCTGGGGCCAACGTCCTGACTTTC.